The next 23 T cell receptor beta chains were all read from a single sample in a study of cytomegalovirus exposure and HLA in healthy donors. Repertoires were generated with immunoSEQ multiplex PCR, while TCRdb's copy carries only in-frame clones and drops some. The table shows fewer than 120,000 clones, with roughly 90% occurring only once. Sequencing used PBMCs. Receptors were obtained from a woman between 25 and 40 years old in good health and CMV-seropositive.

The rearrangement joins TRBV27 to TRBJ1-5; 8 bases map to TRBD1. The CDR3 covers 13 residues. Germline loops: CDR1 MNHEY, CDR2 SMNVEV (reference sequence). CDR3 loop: CPPADRAGQPQHF. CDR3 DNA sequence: TGTCCCCCTGCGGACAGGGCAGGTCAGCCCCAGCATTTT.

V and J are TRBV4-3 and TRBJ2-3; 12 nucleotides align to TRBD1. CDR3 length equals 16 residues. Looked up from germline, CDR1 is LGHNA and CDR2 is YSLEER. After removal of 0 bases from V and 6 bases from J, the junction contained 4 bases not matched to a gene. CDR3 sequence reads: CASSQEWDRGPDTQYF. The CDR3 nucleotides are TGCGCCAGCAGCCAAGAGTGGGACAGGGGGCCTGATACGCAGTATTTT.

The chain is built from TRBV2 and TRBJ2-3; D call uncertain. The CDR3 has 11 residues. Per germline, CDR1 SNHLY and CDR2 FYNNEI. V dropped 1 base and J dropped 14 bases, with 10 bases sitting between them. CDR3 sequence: CASSEDPQAYF. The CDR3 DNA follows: TGTGCCAGCAGTGAAGATCCCCAGGCGTATTTT.

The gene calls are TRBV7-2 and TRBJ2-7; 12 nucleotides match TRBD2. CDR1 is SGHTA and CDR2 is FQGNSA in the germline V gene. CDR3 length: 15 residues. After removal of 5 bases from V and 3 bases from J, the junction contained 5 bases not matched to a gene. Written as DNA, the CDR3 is TGTGCCAGCAGCCCACTAGCGGGAGGTATCTACGAGCAGTACTTC. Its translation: CASSPLAGGIYEQYF.

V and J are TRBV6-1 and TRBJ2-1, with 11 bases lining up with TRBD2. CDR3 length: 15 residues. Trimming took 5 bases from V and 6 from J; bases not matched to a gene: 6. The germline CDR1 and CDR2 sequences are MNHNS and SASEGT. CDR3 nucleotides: TGTGCCAGCAGTATACTAGCGGGAGAATTCAATGAGCAGTTCTTC. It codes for CASSILAGEFNEQFF.

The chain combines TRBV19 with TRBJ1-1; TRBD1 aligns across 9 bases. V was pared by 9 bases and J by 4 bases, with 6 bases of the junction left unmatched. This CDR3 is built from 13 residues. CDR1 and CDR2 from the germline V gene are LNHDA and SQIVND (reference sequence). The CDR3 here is CASEGQGATEAFF. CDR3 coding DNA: TGTGCCAGCGAGGGACAGGGCGCCACTGAAGCTTTCTTT.

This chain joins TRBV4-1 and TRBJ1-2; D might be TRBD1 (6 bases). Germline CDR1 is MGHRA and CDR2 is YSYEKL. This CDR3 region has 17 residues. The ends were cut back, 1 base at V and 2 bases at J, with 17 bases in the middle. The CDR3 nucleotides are TGCGCCAGCAGCCAAGCTTACCGGACAGACTCCAACTATGGCTACACCTTC. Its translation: CASSQAYRTDSNYGYTF.

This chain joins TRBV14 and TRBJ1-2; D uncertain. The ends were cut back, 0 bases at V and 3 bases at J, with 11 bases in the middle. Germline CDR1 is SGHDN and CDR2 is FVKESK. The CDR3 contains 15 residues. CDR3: CASSQDRGGYYGYTF. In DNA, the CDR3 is TGTGCCAGCAGCCAAGATCGGGGAGGCTACTATGGCTACACCTTC.

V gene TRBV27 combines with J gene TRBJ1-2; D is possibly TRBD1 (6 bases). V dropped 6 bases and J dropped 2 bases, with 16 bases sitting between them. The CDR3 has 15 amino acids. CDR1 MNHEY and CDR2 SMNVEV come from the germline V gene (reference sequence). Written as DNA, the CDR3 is TGTGCCAGCAGAACAACCAAACAGGGAAACTATGGCTACACCTTC. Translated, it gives CASRTTKQGNYGYTF.

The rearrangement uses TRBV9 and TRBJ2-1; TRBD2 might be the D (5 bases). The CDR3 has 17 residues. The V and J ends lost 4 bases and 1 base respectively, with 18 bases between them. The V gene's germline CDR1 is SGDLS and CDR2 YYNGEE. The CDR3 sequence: CASSTHDYSESYNEQFF. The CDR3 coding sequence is TGTGCCAGCAGCACACACGACTACTCGGAGTCCTACAATGAGCAGTTCTTC.

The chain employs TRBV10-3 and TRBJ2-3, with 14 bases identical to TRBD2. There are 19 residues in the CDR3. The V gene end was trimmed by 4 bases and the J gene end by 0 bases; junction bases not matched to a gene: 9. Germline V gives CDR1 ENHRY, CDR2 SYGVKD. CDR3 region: CAISGPGLAGVTSTDTQYF. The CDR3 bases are TGTGCCATCAGTGGACCGGGACTAGCGGGAGTGACGAGCACAGATACGCAGTATTTT.

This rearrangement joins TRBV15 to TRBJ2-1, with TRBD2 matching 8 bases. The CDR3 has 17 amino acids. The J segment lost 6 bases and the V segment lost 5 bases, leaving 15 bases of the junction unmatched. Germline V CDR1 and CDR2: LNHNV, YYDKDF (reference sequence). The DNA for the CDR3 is TGTGCCACCAGCTTGCCTGGATGGACGGGGGGGGCCAATGAGCAGTTCTTC. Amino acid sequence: CATSLPGWTGGANEQFF.

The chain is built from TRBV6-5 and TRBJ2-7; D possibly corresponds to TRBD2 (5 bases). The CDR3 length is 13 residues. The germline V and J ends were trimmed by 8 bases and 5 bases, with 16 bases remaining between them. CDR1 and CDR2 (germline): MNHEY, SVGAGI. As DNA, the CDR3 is TGTGCCAGCCAACGGTACGTCGGGGACGAGCAGTACTTC. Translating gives CASQRYVGDEQYF.

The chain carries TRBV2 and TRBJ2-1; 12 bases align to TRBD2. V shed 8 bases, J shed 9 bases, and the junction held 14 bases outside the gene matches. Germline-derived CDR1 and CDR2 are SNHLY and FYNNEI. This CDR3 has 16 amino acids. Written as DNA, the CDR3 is TGTGCCAGCCTTTTCACACTAGCGGGAGGCCCCGCTGAGCAGTTCTTC. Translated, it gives CASLFTLAGGPAEQFF. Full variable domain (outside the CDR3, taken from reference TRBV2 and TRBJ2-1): EPEVTQTPSHQVTQMGQEVILRCVPISNHLYFYWYRQILGQKVEFLVSFYNNEISEKSEIFDDQFSVERPDGSNFTLKIRSTKLEDSAMYFCASLFTLAGGPAEQFFGPGTRLTVL.

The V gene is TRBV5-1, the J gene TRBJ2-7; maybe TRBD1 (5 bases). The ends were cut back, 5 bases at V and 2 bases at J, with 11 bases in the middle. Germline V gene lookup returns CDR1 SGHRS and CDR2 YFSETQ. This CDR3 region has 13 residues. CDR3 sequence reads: CASSQGSPYEQYF. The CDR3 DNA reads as TGCGCCAGCAGTCAGGGTAGCCCCTACGAGCAGTACTTC.

The CDR3 protein is CASSHRQGGFSNQPQHF. The CDR3 DNA sequence: TGTGCCAGCAGTCATCGACAGGGAGGATTTAGCAATCAGCCCCAGCATTTT. This rearrangement joins TRBV19 to TRBJ1-5; 7 positions agree with TRBD1. After removal of 9 bases from V and 0 bases from J, the junction contained 14 bases not matched to a gene. This CDR3 comprises 17 residues. Germline V CDR1 and CDR2: LNHDA, SQIVND (reference sequence).

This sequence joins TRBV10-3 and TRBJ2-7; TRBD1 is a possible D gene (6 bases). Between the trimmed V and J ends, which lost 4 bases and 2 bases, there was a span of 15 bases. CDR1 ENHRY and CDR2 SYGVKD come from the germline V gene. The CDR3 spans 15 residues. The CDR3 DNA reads TGTGCCATCAGTGCACACAGGGCCGGGACCTACGAGCAGTACTTC. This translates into CAISAHRAGTYEQYF.

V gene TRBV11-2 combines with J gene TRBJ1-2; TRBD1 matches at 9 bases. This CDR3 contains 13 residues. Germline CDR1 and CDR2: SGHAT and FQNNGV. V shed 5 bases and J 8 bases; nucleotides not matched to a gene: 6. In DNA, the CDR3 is TGTGCCAGCAGCACCGGGACAGGGTACGGCTACACCTTC. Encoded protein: CASSTGTGYGYTF.

The CDR3 region has the DNA TGCGCCAGCAGGGTGGCAGGGGGGCGGACTGAAGCTTTCTTT. It translates to CASRVAGGRTEAFF. The chain employs TRBV10-2 and TRBJ1-1; 7 bases agree with TRBD1. There are 14 residues in the CDR3. V dropped 6 bases and J dropped 5; count of bases not matched to a gene: 9. Per germline, CDR1 WSHSY and CDR2 SAAADI.

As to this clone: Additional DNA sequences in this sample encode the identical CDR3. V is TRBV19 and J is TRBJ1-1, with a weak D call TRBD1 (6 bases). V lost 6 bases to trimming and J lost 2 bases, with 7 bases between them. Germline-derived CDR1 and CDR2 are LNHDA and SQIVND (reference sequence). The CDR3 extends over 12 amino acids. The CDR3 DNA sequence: TGTGCCAGTAGGACAGGTAACACTGAAGCTTTCTTT. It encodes CASRTGNTEAFF.

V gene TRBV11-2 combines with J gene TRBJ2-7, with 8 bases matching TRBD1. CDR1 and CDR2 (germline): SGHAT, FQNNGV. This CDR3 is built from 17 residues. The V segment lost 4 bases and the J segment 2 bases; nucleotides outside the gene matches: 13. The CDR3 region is CASSWGDRRPHPYEQYF. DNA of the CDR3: TGTGCCAGCAGCTGGGGGGACAGGCGTCCTCATCCCTACGAGCAGTACTTC.

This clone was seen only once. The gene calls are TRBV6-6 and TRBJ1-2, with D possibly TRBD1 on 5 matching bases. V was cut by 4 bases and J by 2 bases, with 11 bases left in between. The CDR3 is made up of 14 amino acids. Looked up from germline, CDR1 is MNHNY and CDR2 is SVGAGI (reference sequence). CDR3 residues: CASSLDTFNYGYTF. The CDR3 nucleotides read TGTGCCAGCAGTTTGGACACCTTCAACTATGGCTACACCTTC.

In DNA, the CDR3 is TGCAGCGTCGCCAGCGCAGTGAACACCGGGGAGCTGTTTTTT. Protein sequence: CSVASAVNTGELFF. The chain is built from TRBV29-1 and TRBJ2-2; D is ambiguous. This CDR3 is built from 14 residues. Germline CDR1 and CDR2: SQVTM and ANQGSEA. Trimming took 6 bases from V and 1 from J, leaving 12 bases between them.